A single sample is the source of the 17 T cell receptor beta chains below, sequenced in a study of OX40 agonist ivuxolimab in advanced cancers. Some clones are missing from TCRdb's copy, which holds only in-frame ones; the method was immunoSEQ multiplex PCR. Of around 80,000 clones in the sample, approximately 90% were seen once. This specimen consisted of CD4+ or CD8+ T cells sorted from blood, obtained in a trial of the OX40 agonist ivuxolimab. These TCRs come from an adult with an advanced solid tumor such as melanoma, head and neck, liver or kidney cancer.

Notes on this clone: The CDR3 does not end in the conserved phenylalanine or tryptophan, so this is likely a read error. The DNA is omitted, as the CDR3 cannot be located on it reliably, and the CDR3 follows TCRdb's listing. The rearrangement joins TRBV6-5 to TRBJ2-6; TRBD2, the table's D call, was not compared with the DNA. The CDR3 spans 8 amino acids, including both terminal residues. The germline V gene has CDR1 MNHEY and CDR2 SVGAGI. The CDR3 sequence: CASSYRTS.

CDR3 coding DNA: TGTGCCAGCAGTTCAGGAGTCACAGGGGAGACCCAGTACTTC. This sequence encodes CASSSGVTGETQYF. The genes are TRBV6-1 and TRBJ2-5; possible D gene TRBD1, 6 bases. Germline CDR1 and CDR2: MNHNS and SASEGT. V gave up 5 bases and J gave up 5 bases, with 15 bases separating them. The CDR3 runs 14 residues.

The chain is built from TRBV19 and TRBJ2-7; 8 nucleotides match TRBD2. Germline V lookup: CDR1 LNHDA, CDR2 SQIVND (reference sequence). This CDR3 spans 13 amino acids. V dropped 2 bases and J dropped 6; count of bases not matched to a gene: 3. The CDR3 region has the DNA TGTGCCAGTAGTATATATGCGGGAGGCGAGCAGTACTTC. It specifies CASSIYAGGEQYF.

The V gene is TRBV7-2, the J gene TRBJ1-5, with a weak D call TRBD1 (6 bases). The CDR3 has 14 amino acids. The germline V gene has CDR1 SGHTA and CDR2 FQGNSA. Deletions cut 4 bases from V and 6 bases from J, with 13 bases between. The CDR3 nucleotides are TGTGCCAGCAGCTGGGGGGGGCTAAGTCAGCCCCAGCATTTT. Amino acid sequence: CASSWGGLSQPQHF.

This chain links TRBV30 with TRBJ2-7, with TRBD1 identical over 8 bases. This CDR3 has 16 amino acids. From germline, CDR1 is GTSNPN and CDR2 SVGIG (reference sequence). Trimming took 7 bases from V and 3 from J; bases not matched to a gene: 17. The CDR3 region is CAYQGARRGGFYEQYF. CDR3 coding DNA: TGTGCCTACCAGGGGGCTAGGCGGGGTGGGTTCTACGAGCAGTACTTC.

The chain links TRBV5-4 to TRBJ2-1; 8 bases are a match to TRBD2. The V gene end was trimmed by 1 base and the J gene end by 2 bases; junction bases not matched to a gene: 5. This CDR3 region has 16 residues. Germline lookup yields CDR1 SGHNT and CDR2 YYREEE (reference sequence). The CDR3: CASSLRAGGTYNEQFF. CDR3 nucleotide sequence: TGTGCCAGCAGCTTGAGGGCGGGAGGAACCTACAATGAGCAGTTCTTC. Looking up the rest from reference TRBV5-4 and TRBJ2-1 gives the full variable domain: ETGVTQSPTHLIKTRGQQVTLRCSSQSGHNTVSWYQQALGQGPQFIFQYYREEENGRGNFPPRFSGLQFPNYSSELNVNALELDDSALYLCASSLRAGGTYNEQFFGPGTRLTVL.

V and J are TRBV19 and TRBJ2-7; TRBD2 might be the D (5 bases). The germline V gene has CDR1 LNHDA and CDR2 SQIVND (reference sequence). This CDR3 is 13 amino acids long. V lost 3 bases and J 3 bases, leaving 9 bases between the germline ends. This chain's CDR3 is CASSMSEGYEQYF. The CDR3 DNA reads TGTGCCAGTAGTATGAGTGAGGGCTACGAGCAGTACTTC.

The rearrangement joins TRBV5-1 to TRBJ1-2; D is perhaps TRBD1 (5 bases). The CDR3 extends over 17 amino acids. CDR1 SGHRS and CDR2 YFSETQ come from the germline V gene. V gave up 0 bases and J gave up 0 bases, with 15 bases separating them. This CDR3 is CASSLARITGANYGYTF. CDR3 nucleotide sequence: TGCGCCAGCAGCTTGGCCAGAATAACAGGAGCTAACTATGGCTACACCTTC.

In DNA, the CDR3 is TGTGCCAGCAGCCTTCGACAGGGAATAGGGTCCTACGAGCAGTACTTC. Its protein product is CASSLRQGIGSYEQYF. The gene calls are TRBV14 and TRBJ2-7, with TRBD1 matching over 7 bases. This CDR3 comprises 16 residues. V shed 4 bases and J 1 base; nucleotides not matched to a gene: 10. Per germline, CDR1 SGHDN and CDR2 FVKESK.

The V and J genes are TRBV7-8 and TRBJ2-7, with D unresolved. The V and J ends lost 4 bases and 4 bases respectively, with 8 bases between them. Germline V gives CDR1 SGHVS, CDR2 FQNEAQ. The CDR3 is 12 amino acids. The chain's CDR3 is CASSSPFYEQYF. The CDR3 bases are TGTGCCAGCAGCTCCCCTTTTTACGAGCAGTACTTC.

Only one count was recorded for this clone. V and J are TRBV10-2 and TRBJ1-2, with 7 positions matching TRBD1. The V gene's germline CDR1 is WSHSY and CDR2 SAAADI. V trimming: 2 bases; J trimming: 5 bases; junction bases outside the gene matches: 5. The CDR3 totals 14 residues. As DNA, the CDR3 is TGCGCCAGCAGTGAGGCGGGACAGAAATATGGCTACACCTTC. Translating gives CASSEAGQKYGYTF.

The CDR3, as DNA: TGTGCCAGCAGTGGGAACTGGGGGGGGGCTGGTAATCAGCCCCAGCATTTT. This codes for CASSGNWGGAGNQPQHF. The chain is built from TRBV6-1 and TRBJ1-5, with D possibly TRBD1 on 6 matching bases. CDR1 is MNHNS and CDR2 is SASEGT in the germline V gene. Trimming cost V 4 bases and J 4 bases, with 20 bases left between them. This CDR3 region has 17 residues.

The chain uses TRBV23-1 and TRBJ2-7; D may be TRBD1 (5 bases). TRBV23-1 is placed among ORFs of uncertain function. The CDR3 totals 15 residues. Trimming removed 3 bases from V and 0 bases from J, with 12 bases in between. The CDR3 loop reads CASSHPDDSSYEQYF. DNA for the CDR3: TGCGCCAGCAGTCACCCCGACGACAGCTCCTACGAGCAGTACTTC.

This clone has a handful of counts. The genes are TRBV5-6 and TRBJ2-5, with 9 nucleotides matching TRBD1. The germline CDR1 and CDR2 sequences are SGHDT and YYEEEE. V lost 4 bases and J lost 5; bases outside the gene matches: 6. The CDR3 extends over 14 amino acids. CDR3 in amino acids: CASSGGQGMETQYF. CDR3 nucleotides: TGTGCCAGCAGCGGAGGACAGGGGATGGAGACCCAGTACTTC.

V and J are TRBV10-3 and TRBJ1-3, with no clear D. The CDR3 is 16 amino acids. In germline, CDR1 is ENHRY, CDR2 SYGVKD. With 2 bases removed from V and 0 bases from J, the gap between germline ends came to 11 bases. The CDR3 sequence: CAISEETRFSGNTIYF. In DNA form, the CDR3 reads TGTGCCATCAGTGAGGAGACACGATTCTCTGGAAACACCATATATTTT.

The CDR3 DNA reads TGTGCCAGCAGCTTAGAACTGGACAATGAGCAGTTCTTC. It is translated as CASSLELDNEQFF. This chain links TRBV11-1 with TRBJ2-1, with D unclear. The germline V gene encodes CDR1 SGHAT and CDR2 FQDESV (reference sequence). V gave up 1 base and J gave up 5 bases, with 6 bases separating them. The CDR3 spans 13 residues.

This clone was recorded once. This chain uses TRBV6-1 with TRBJ1-1; perhaps TRBD1 as D (6 bases). The CDR3 extends over 19 amino acids. Germline CDR1 is MNHNS and CDR2 is SASEGT. The V gene lost 2 bases and the J gene lost 4 bases, with 26 bases spanning the gap. The CDR3 nucleotides read TGTGCCAGCAGTGAATCCTCCGGAAACAGGGTTCAACCTCGCACTGAAGCTTTCTTT. As protein: CASSESSGNRVQPRTEAFF.